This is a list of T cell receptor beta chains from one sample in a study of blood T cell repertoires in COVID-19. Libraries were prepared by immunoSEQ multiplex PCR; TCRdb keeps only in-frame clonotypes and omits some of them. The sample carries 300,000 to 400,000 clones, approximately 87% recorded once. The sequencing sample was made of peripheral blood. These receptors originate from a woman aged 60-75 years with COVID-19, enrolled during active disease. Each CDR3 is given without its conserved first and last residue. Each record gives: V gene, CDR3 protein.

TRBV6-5 ASSTGQGVDIQY
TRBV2 ASSLQGGANQPQH
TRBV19 ASSIHSANYGYT
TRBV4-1 ASSQDSGPSNQPQH
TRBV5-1 ASSLADGGSYEQY
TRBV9 ASSVAWNTEAF
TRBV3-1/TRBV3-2 ASNQAYSSGGAGEQY
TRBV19 ASSPPGLYEQY
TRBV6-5 ASSLGDTGELF
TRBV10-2 ASSRDTNSNQPQH
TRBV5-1 ASSLASSVNYEQY
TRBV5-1 ASRFQAATNEKLF
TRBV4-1 ASSHTAIVPYEQY
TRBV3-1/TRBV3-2 ASSLSTGLLGTDTQY
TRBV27 ASTAEGAGKNIQY
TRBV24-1 ATSDFRDRDNEQF
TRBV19 ASSIPNRVDYGYT
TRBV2 ARTPVTGTMRGYT
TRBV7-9 ASSRDGETMTLH
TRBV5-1 ASSLFQGGSLNTEAF
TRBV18 ASSLGLAGDPQY
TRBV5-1 ASSSRLGSDTQY
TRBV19 ASSIGTGGNSPLH
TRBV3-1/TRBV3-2 ASSQGSEAF
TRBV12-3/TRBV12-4 ASSSRTGSSIY
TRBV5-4 ASSLGVLTGELF
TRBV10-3 AISEVHRGGNEQF
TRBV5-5 ASSPWDRPNYGYT
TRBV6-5 ASFDRWAYEQY
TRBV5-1 ASSPFGGSTDTQY
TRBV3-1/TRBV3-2 ASSQEHAGLAGVYNEQF
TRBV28 ASSSAGGILYEQY
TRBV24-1 ATEGEGTNEQF
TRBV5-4 ASSFGESSYNEQF
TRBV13 ASSLDTIARGYT